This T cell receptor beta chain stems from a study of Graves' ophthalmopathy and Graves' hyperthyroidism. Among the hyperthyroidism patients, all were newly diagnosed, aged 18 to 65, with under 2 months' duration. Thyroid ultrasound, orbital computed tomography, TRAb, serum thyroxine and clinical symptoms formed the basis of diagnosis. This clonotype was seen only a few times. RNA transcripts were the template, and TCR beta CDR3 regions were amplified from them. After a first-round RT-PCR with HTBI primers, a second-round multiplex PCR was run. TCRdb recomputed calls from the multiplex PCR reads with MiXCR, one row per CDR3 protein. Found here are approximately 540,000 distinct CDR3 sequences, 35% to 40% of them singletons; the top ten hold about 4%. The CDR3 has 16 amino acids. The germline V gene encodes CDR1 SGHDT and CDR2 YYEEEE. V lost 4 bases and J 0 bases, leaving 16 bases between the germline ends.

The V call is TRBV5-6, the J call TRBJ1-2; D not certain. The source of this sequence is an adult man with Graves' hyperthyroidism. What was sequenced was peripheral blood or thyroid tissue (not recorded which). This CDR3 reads CASSPNGGRTNYGYTF. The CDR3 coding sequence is TGTGCCAGCAGCCCGAACGGTGGCAGAACTAACTATGGCTACACCTTC.